The T cell receptor beta chain under discussion was sequenced for a study of post-analysis software for immune sequencing data. Overall study: Recorded disease courses covered relapsing-remitting, secondary progressive and progressive-relapsing multiple sclerosis. Some patients had no subtype annotation.

This clonotype was found a few times. Its antigen is unknown. Study outcomes and limitations: Relative to controls, patients with multiple sclerosis showed significantly lower normalized Chao1 diversity. Relative to controls, patients had five TRBV segments at higher frequency, with TRBV5-6, TRBV5-1 and TRBV20-1 among these.

Each TCR beta cDNA library carried unique molecular identifiers. The T cell input of about 1 to 10 million gave roughly 0.5 million cDNA molecules. One entry per CDR3 protein, called by TCRdb with MiXCR from the PCR reads. The sample holds fewer than 850,000 distinct CDR3 sequences; roughly 29% are singletons and the top ten take under 0.7%. The J segment lost 7 bases and the V segment lost 6 bases, leaving 9 bases of the junction unmatched. This CDR3 is 14 amino acids long. The chain carries TRBV12-3 or TRBV12-4 and TRBJ1-5; TRBD1 aligns across 7 bases. The sample consisted of blood. The source of this sequence is a girl under 18 with multiple sclerosis. The CDR3 bases are TGTGCCAGCAGCCCCGGACAGGCTGGGCAGCCCCAGCATTTT. Translating it yields CASSPGQAGQPQHF.